The 10 T cell receptor beta chains below were found in one sample sequenced in a study of a mutant IDH1 vaccine in newly diagnosed glioma. Produced via immunoSEQ multiplex PCR; TCRdb's table is partial and in-frame only. The sample includes 68,000 or so clones, around 74% of them seen just once. The time point was: baseline, week 1 (first vaccination visit). As to treatment: pre-vaccination baseline after standard-of-care therapy. The specimen comprised PBMCs, sampled from a glioma patient treated with radiotherapy, temozolomide or both. All receptors come from a man in his fifties with glioma.

The chain uses TRBV5-1 and TRBJ2-3; D is uncertain. V was shortened by 4 bases and J by 0 bases, with 12 bases between the two germline ends. Germline V gene data show CDR1 as SGHRS and CDR2 as YFSETQ. The CDR3 is 15 residues long. The CDR3 protein is CASSPSASSTDTQYF. DNA of the CDR3: TGCGCCAGCAGCCCCTCAGCCTCTAGCACAGATACGCAGTATTTT.

This chain joins TRBV10-3 and TRBJ1-2; the match to TRBD1 covers 8 bases. The CDR3 totals 16 residues. V lost 4 bases to trimming and J lost 2 bases; unmatched junction nucleotides: 9. The germline gives CDR1 ENHRY, CDR2 SYGVKD. CDR3 in DNA: TGTGCCATCAGTGTAGGGGGGGACAGGACAAACTATGGCTACACCTTC. Residues: CAISVGGDRTNYGYTF.

V gene TRBV6-6 combines with J gene TRBJ2-7; 9 bases are a match to TRBD1. Trimming at V came to 7 bases and at J to 11 bases, leaving 15 bases not matched to a gene. The CDR3 is 14 residues long. CDR1 is MNHNY and CDR2 is SVGAGI in the germline V gene (reference sequence). In nucleotides, the CDR3 is TGTGCCAGCACTCGGGTGACAGGGGGATTTATTGAGTACTTC. Translated: CASTRVTGGFIEYF.

The rearrangement uses TRBV15 and TRBJ1-2; TRBD1 might be the D (5 bases). Between the trimmed V and J ends, which lost 3 bases and 4 bases, there was a span of 18 bases. The germline V gene encodes CDR1 LNHNV and CDR2 YYDKDF (reference sequence). The CDR3 is made up of 16 amino acids. This chain's CDR3 is CATSRGRRSEGYGYTF. CDR3 coding DNA: TGTGCCACCAGCAGGGGGCGGCGCTCTGAGGGCTATGGCTACACCTTC.

A single count supports this clone. The genes are TRBV13 and TRBJ1-4, with 10 positions matching TRBD1. The V gene end was trimmed by 6 bases and the J gene end by 5 bases; junction bases not matched to a gene: 6. The CDR3 length is 15 residues. CDR1 is PRHDT and CDR2 is FYEKMQ in the germline V gene (reference sequence). The CDR3 region has the DNA TGTGCCAGCAGTCGCTCGACAGGGGGCAATGAAAAACTGTTTTTT. Amino acids: CASSRSTGGNEKLFF.

The chain employs TRBV6-4 and TRBJ2-3, with 10 bases lining up with TRBD1. Germline CDR1 is MRHNA and CDR2 is SNTAGT. The CDR3 is made up of 15 amino acids. Germline trimming cut 0 bases from V and 4 bases from J; bases unmatched to any gene: 1. In DNA, the CDR3 is TGTGCCAGCAGTGACTCGACAGGGGGCGCAGATACGCAGTATTTT. Its translation is CASSDSTGGADTQYF.

The chain joins TRBV5-5 to TRBJ1-5; the match to TRBD1 covers 7 bases. Trimming removed 3 bases from V and 7 bases from J; junction bases left unmatched: 7. The CDR3 is 14 amino acids. Germline CDR1 and CDR2: SGHKS and YYEKEE (reference sequence). CDR3 amino acids: CASSYQTGTQPQHF. The CDR3 bases are TGTGCCAGCAGCTATCAGACAGGGACCCAGCCCCAGCATTTT.

The chain links TRBV5-6 to TRBJ1-1; 7 nucleotides match TRBD1. Germline loops: CDR1 SGHDT, CDR2 YYEEEE. With 4 bases clipped from V and 5 bases from J, the junction kept 5 bases outside the gene matches. This CDR3 spans 13 amino acids. The CDR3 is CASSHRGRTEAFF. The CDR3 bases are TGTGCCAGCAGCCACAGGGGTCGGACTGAAGCTTTCTTT.

This chain uses TRBV30 with TRBJ1-3; 8 bases are shared with TRBD1. This CDR3 comprises 14 residues. The germline gives CDR1 GTSNPN, CDR2 SVGIG (reference sequence). J was trimmed by 4 bases and V by 4 bases; bases with no gene match: 6. The CDR3: CAWNQGALGNTIYF. As DNA, the CDR3 is TGTGCCTGGAACCAGGGGGCTTTAGGAAACACCATATATTTT.

V is TRBV19 and J is TRBJ1-5, with 7 bases matching TRBD1. J was trimmed by 0 bases and V by 3 bases; bases with no gene match: 2. Germline V lookup: CDR1 LNHDA, CDR2 SQIVND (reference sequence). The CDR3 has 15 amino acids. This CDR3 is CASSMDRYSNQPQHF. The CDR3 coding sequence is TGTGCCAGTAGTATGGACAGGTATAGCAATCAGCCCCAGCATTTT.